This T cell receptor (beta chain) was obtained from a study of response to subunit inactivated influenza vaccine. Study-level results: Few additional T cells are recruited per seasonal influenza vaccination, authors suggested.

Notes on this clonotype: Its target is unknown.

TCRdb re-derived calls from the RT-PCR reads in MiXCR, one entry per CDR3 protein. This table holds 160,000 or so distinct CDR3 sequences, about a tenth found once. The ends lost 4 bases at V and 4 bases at J; junction bases unmatched: 9. This CDR3 spans 14 amino acids. Germline CDR1 reads GTSNPN; CDR2 reads SVGIG (reference sequence). The sample was non-naive T cells sorted from PBMCs, taken roughly 46 days after vaccination. The chain joins TRBV30 to TRBJ1-2, with TRBD1 matching over 7 bases. The source of this sequence is a man between 45 and 60 years old who received an inactivated influenza vaccine. The CDR3 is CAWKGYRGFYGYTF. Written as DNA, the CDR3 is TGTGCCTGGAAAGGATACAGGGGTTTCTATGGCTACACCTTC.